The TCR beta chain described here comes from a study of blood T cell repertoires in COVID-19. Measured with immunoSEQ multiplex PCR; TCRdb has only the in-frame clones, and not every one. Of 250,000 to 300,000 clones in the sample, approximately 89% were seen once. V lost 3 bases and J lost 5; bases outside the gene matches: 2. Germline values: CDR1 SGHAT, CDR2 FQNNGV. The CDR3 sequence is 13 residues long. The material sequenced was peripheral blood. This TCR was sampled from a woman aged 30 to 39 with COVID-19, enrolled during active disease. J is TRBJ2-7 and V is TRBV11-2; 9 bases agree with TRBD1. The CDR3 nucleotides are TGTGCCAGCAGCTTGGACAGGGGAAACGAGCAGTACTTC. Protein: CASSLDRGNEQYF.